Sequencing of this T cell receptor beta chain was carried out in a study of blood T cell repertoires in COVID-19. Study-level information: Some COVID-19 samples were acute and others convalescent; all came from the United States, Italy and Spain. The cDNA or gDNA used as material had been derived from T cells, B-cell-depleted T cells, or PBMCs.

Authors' methods: Amplification with reference gene primers provided the estimates of nucleated cell counts. Produced via immunoSEQ multiplex PCR; TCRdb's table is partial and in-frame only. D and trimming were read from the DNA, whereas the V and J calls and clone size are those reported in that table. The sample lists 60,000 or so clones, roughly 87% seen once, with around 10% in the top ten. This CDR3 contains 11 residues. Germline CDR1 is LNHDA and CDR2 is SQIVND (reference sequence). Trimming removed 5 bases at V and 7 bases at J, with 8 bases between. The chain employs TRBV19 and TRBJ1-1, with a weak D call TRBD1 (5 bases). The source of this sequence is a human donor with acute or convalescent COVID-19. The donor label of this sample is uncertain. The sample consisted of peripheral blood. The chain's CDR3 is CASSRQGEAFF. As DNA, the CDR3 is TGTGCCAGTAGTCGGCAGGGTGAAGCTTTCTTT.